One and the same sample provided the 11 T cell receptor beta chains below, sequenced in a study of control samples from healthy donors and cancer patients. Only in-frame clones appear in the TCRdb table, and some are missing; sequencing was by immunoSEQ multiplex PCR. The sample includes approximately 88,000 clones, about nine tenths of them seen just once. Sample: blood. Receptor source: a woman in her twenties or thirties in good health.

The J gene is TRBJ2-3, the V gene TRBV5-1; D call uncertain. The germline V gene encodes CDR1 SGHRS and CDR2 YFSETQ. Trimming left V 0 bases short and J 0 bases short, with 8 bases between. The CDR3 is made up of 15 amino acids. CDR3 sequence: CASSLDPLSTDTQYF. CDR3 DNA sequence: TGCGCCAGCAGCTTGGACCCCCTTAGCACAGATACGCAGTATTTT.

This chain connects TRBV12-3 or TRBV12-4 to TRBJ2-1; D not certain. There are 13 residues in the CDR3. Trimming removed 3 bases at V and 12 bases at J, with 15 bases between. In DNA form, the CDR3 reads TGTGCCAGCAGTTTGGCGTGGAACCATGGGCAGTTCTTC. It codes for CASSLAWNHGQFF.

A single count supports this clone. The J gene is TRBJ2-7, the V gene TRBV12-3 or TRBV12-4, with 7 bases that match TRBD1. The CDR3 runs 13 residues. V dropped 5 bases and J dropped 5; count of bases not matched to a gene: 6. This chain's CDR3 is CASSLTGWNEQYF. In DNA, the CDR3 is TGTGCCAGCAGTCTGACAGGGTGGAACGAGCAGTACTTC.

The chain recombines TRBV3-1 (or the pseudogene TRBV3-2) with TRBJ1-1; D not certain. CDR1 LGHDT and CDR2 YNNKEL come from the germline V gene (reference sequence). CDR3 length equals 15 residues. V lost 4 bases and J 5 bases, leaving 17 bases between the germline ends. The CDR3 region has the DNA TGTGCCAGCAGCCTCCGACCGCGGAGTTCGACTGAAGCTTTCTTT. Translated, it gives CASSLRPRSSTEAFF.

This clone came up a few times. V is TRBV19 and J is TRBJ2-3; 10 nucleotides agree with TRBD2. CDR3 size: 15 residues. From germline, CDR1 is LNHDA and CDR2 SQIVND (reference sequence). The V gene end was trimmed by 3 bases and the J gene end by 5 bases; junction bases not matched to a gene: 5. CDR3 amino acids: CASSILAGAGDTQYF. CDR3 DNA sequence: TGTGCCAGTAGTATCCTAGCGGGAGCAGGAGATACGCAGTATTTT.

V gene TRBV28 combines with J gene TRBJ2-7, with D possibly TRBD1 on 5 matching bases. CDR1 is MDHEN, CDR2 SYDVKM, per germline. The V end was cut by 3 bases, the J end by 7 bases, with 22 bases between. There are 16 residues in the CDR3. Written as DNA, the CDR3 is TGTGCCAGCAGTTTCTCCAGGGTGGTAAACCTGGGGGAGCAGTACTTC. This translates into CASSFSRVVNLGEQYF.

This chain uses TRBV29-1 with TRBJ2-6; no reliable D call. There are 15 residues in the CDR3. Looked up from germline, CDR1 is SQVTM and CDR2 is ANQGSEA. Between the trimmed V and J ends, which lost 4 bases and 0 bases, there was a span of 10 bases. Here the CDR3 DNA reads TGCAGCGTTGGGTCTTTTAGCTCTGGGGCCAACGTCCTGACTTTC. This codes for CSVGSFSSGANVLTF.

V and J are TRBV29-1 and TRBJ1-1, with TRBD1 as a possible D gene (6 bases). The CDR3 contains 16 residues. Trimming took off 5 bases at V and 4 bases at J, with 23 bases between the two ends. Per germline, CDR1 SQVTM and CDR2 ANQGSEA. The CDR3 loop is CSVLITDSPSGTEAFF. CDR3 nucleotide sequence: TGCAGCGTTCTTATAACGGACAGCCCTAGTGGCACTGAAGCTTTCTTT.

The chain employs TRBV5-1 and TRBJ1-1; D remains unclear. This CDR3 has 16 residues. Trimming removed 4 bases from V and 2 bases from J, with 18 bases in between. Germline V CDR1 and CDR2: SGHRS, YFSETQ. The CDR3 coding sequence is TGCGCCAGCAGCATCGGGCCATACGGACCCAACACTGAAGCTTTCTTT. Its protein product is CASSIGPYGPNTEAFF.

This clone was found a few times. The chain employs TRBV7-8 and TRBJ1-5; D uncertain. Germline CDR1 is SGHVS and CDR2 is FQNEAQ. The CDR3 is 15 residues long. V lost 7 bases, J lost 0 bases, and 13 bases lay in between. The chain's CDR3 is CASTPRADSNQPQHF. The CDR3 nucleotides read TGTGCCAGCACCCCGAGGGCGGATAGCAATCAGCCCCAGCATTTT.

This chain uses TRBV15 with TRBJ1-1, with D tentatively TRBD1 (5 bases). CDR3 size: 14 residues. CDR1 LNHNV and CDR2 YYDKDF come from the germline V gene (reference sequence). Trimming pared 1 base from V and 5 bases from J, leaving 11 bases between. In DNA form, the CDR3 reads TGTGCCACCAGCAGAGGGGGGTTTGAAACTGAAGCTTTCTTT. Translating gives CATSRGGFETEAFF.